The 22 T cell receptor beta chains presented below share a single source sample, sequenced in a study of spatial heterogeneity in lung cancer. Time point noted: sample taken at primary tumor resection. Via MiXCR, TCRdb re-called the 5' RACE reads, giving one row per CDR3 protein. Here the sample spans some 21,000 distinct CDR3 sequences, approximately 3% being singletons. Sequenced here: PBMCs, sampled at surgery. Source of these receptors: a female donor with early-stage non-small cell lung cancer.

At least ten counts were recorded for this clonotype. The J gene is TRBJ1-1, the V gene TRBV27; no reliable D call. Germline V CDR1 and CDR2: MNHEY, SMNVEV (reference sequence). CDR3 size: 15 residues. Trimming stripped 1 base from V and 1 base from J, with 10 bases between. In DNA form, the CDR3 reads TGTGCCAGCAGTTTATATTCATATACGAACACTGAAGCTTTCTTT. Its translation: CASSLYSYTNTEAFF.

This clonotype was counted many times. The chain recombines TRBV9 with TRBJ2-1; perhaps D is TRBD1 or TRBD2 (5 bases each). The CDR3 runs 15 residues. V gave up 7 bases and J gave up 0 bases, with 14 bases separating them. Germline V gene lookup returns CDR1 SGDLS and CDR2 YYNGEE. The CDR3 nucleotides read TGTGCCAGCGGGGAAGAGGGGACCTCCTACAATGAGCAGTTCTTC. Amino acid sequence: CASGEEGTSYNEQFF.

The sample holds many counts of this clonotype. The chain employs TRBV14 and TRBJ2-7; 8 bases agree with TRBD1. Trimming took 5 bases from V and 6 from J; bases not matched to a gene: 9. The CDR3 is 14 amino acids. Germline V lookup: CDR1 SGHDN, CDR2 FVKESK. Here the CDR3 reads CASSFMDREFEQYF. The CDR3 region has the DNA TGTGCCAGCAGCTTTATGGACAGGGAGTTCGAGCAGTACTTC.

This clonotype has ten or more counts. The CDR3 sequence is CASSGPGTSGRVNEQFF. In DNA form, the CDR3 reads TGTGCCAGCAGCGGACCCGGGACTAGCGGGAGAGTTAATGAGCAGTTCTTC. The chain uses TRBV7-2 and TRBJ2-1; 14 bases line up with TRBD2. Germline CDR1 reads SGHTA; CDR2 reads FQGNSA. The CDR3 totals 17 residues. V trimming: 5 bases; J trimming: 7 bases; junction bases outside the gene matches: 10.

The sample holds many counts of this clonotype. The rearrangement links TRBV7-6 to TRBJ2-2; 7 bases align to TRBD1. From germline, CDR1 is SGHVS and CDR2 FNYEAQ. This CDR3 spans 15 amino acids. Trimming took 5 bases from V and 6 from J; bases not matched to a gene: 9. DNA of the CDR3: TGTGCCAGCAGCGAATACAGGGGACGGTCCGGGGAGCTGTTTTTT. Translation gives CASSEYRGRSGELFF.

There are many counts of this clonotype. The chain couples TRBV2 to TRBJ2-7; D could derive from TRBD1 or TRBD2 (5 bases each). Trimming removed 11 bases from V and 7 bases from J, with 18 bases in between. The length of the CDR3 is 12 residues. The germline gives CDR1 SNHLY, CDR2 FYNNEI. The CDR3 DNA reads as TGTGCCGGGGGTTACACCGCTGGAGAGCAGTACTTC. Translated, it gives CAGGYTAGEQYF. The full variable domain, in which reference TRBV2 and TRBJ2-7 provide the parts outside the CDR3, is EPEVTQTPSHQVTQMGQEVILRCVPISNHLYFYWYRQILGQKVEFLVSFYNNEISEKSEIFDDQFSVERPDGSNFTLKIRSTKLEDSAMYFCAGGYTAGEQYFGPGTRLTVT.

This clonotype was observed at least ten times. The V call is TRBV5-1, the J call TRBJ1-1, with D possibly TRBD1 on 6 matching bases. Germline lookup yields CDR1 SGHRS and CDR2 YFSETQ. The CDR3 extends over 15 amino acids. V lost 3 bases and J lost 3, with 15 bases in between. The CDR3 region has the DNA TGCGCCAGCAGCTACTCCGGGACACCGGACACTGAAGCTTTCTTT. This gives the protein CASSYSGTPDTEAFF.

This clonotype was detected many times. This chain uses TRBV20-1 with TRBJ2-3, with 11 positions matching TRBD2. Germline V gene lookup returns CDR1 DFQATT and CDR2 SNEGSKA (reference sequence). V shed 6 bases and J 6 bases; nucleotides not matched to a gene: 14. This CDR3 is 16 amino acids long. CDR3 DNA sequence: TGCAGTGCCTTAGCGGGAGGGCCTCTATTGCCGGATACGCAGTATTTT. It codes for CSALAGGPLLPDTQYF.

This clonotype was observed many times. The CDR3 nucleotides are TGTGCCAGCAGCTCTGGGACTAGCGGGAGTGGGGAGCAGTTCTTC. As protein: CASSSGTSGSGEQFF. The V gene is TRBV7-6, the J gene TRBJ2-1; 14 bases are shared with TRBD2. CDR1 SGHVS and CDR2 FNYEAQ come from the germline V gene. The CDR3 is 15 amino acids. J was trimmed by 10 bases and V by 4 bases; bases with no gene match: 6.

This clonotype was seen at least ten times. The chain links TRBV20-1 to TRBJ2-2; D call uncertain. Germline values: CDR1 DFQATT, CDR2 SNEGSKA (reference sequence). Trimming removed 6 bases from V and 2 bases from J, with 10 bases in between. The CDR3 has 13 amino acids. DNA for the CDR3: TGCAGTGCCGAACCTCTCAACACCGGGGAGCTGTTTTTT. It translates to CSAEPLNTGELFF.

This clonotype was seen ten or more times. This chain links TRBV3-1 with TRBJ2-5, with a tentative D call TRBD1 (6 bases). The length of the CDR3 is 17 residues. Per the germline V gene, CDR1 is LGHDT and CDR2 is YNNKEL (reference sequence). V was trimmed by 1 base and J by 0 bases, leaving 15 bases between them. Here the CDR3 DNA reads TGTGCCAGCAGCCAAGCCGTTCTCCGGGACAACCAAGAGACCCAGTACTTC. Protein product: CASSQAVLRDNQETQYF.

This clonotype was seen many times. The chain employs TRBV27 and TRBJ1-1; D uncertain. The CDR3 totals 13 residues. Per the germline V gene, CDR1 is MNHEY and CDR2 is SMNVEV (reference sequence). Trimming took 3 bases from V and 0 from J, leaving 5 bases between them. CDR3 nucleotide sequence: TGTGCCAGCAGTTTCTTTGTGAACACTGAAGCTTTCTTT. Protein sequence: CASSFFVNTEAFF.

This clonotype occurred many times. This sequence joins TRBV7-2 and TRBJ1-2; perhaps TRBD1 as D (6 bases). V lost 4 bases to trimming and J lost 8 bases, with 11 bases between them. The CDR3 runs to 12 residues. The germline gives CDR1 SGHTA, CDR2 FQGNSA. The CDR3 DNA sequence: TGTGCCAGCAGCTCAAGGGGGACGGGCTACACCTTC. Translating it yields CASSSRGTGYTF.

In this sample, this clonotype turned up many times. The chain uses TRBV24-1 and TRBJ2-6, with D uncertain. Deletions cut 10 bases from V and 8 bases from J, with 17 bases between. This CDR3 is 14 amino acids long. Germline loops: CDR1 KGHDR, CDR2 SFDVKD. CDR3: CATRKDGSTNVLTF. Here the CDR3 DNA reads TGTGCCACTAGGAAAGACGGGTCGACCAACGTCCTGACTTTC.

The CDR3 reads CASRLLWLAGGNSYNEQFF. The DNA for the CDR3 is TGTGCCAGCAGATTATTGTGGCTAGCGGGAGGAAACTCCTACAATGAGCAGTTCTTC. The chain has TRBV2 and TRBJ2-1; 11 positions agree with TRBD2. Germline V CDR1 and CDR2: SNHLY, FYNNEI. Germline trimming cut 6 bases from V and 0 bases from J; bases unmatched to any gene: 13. This CDR3 comprises 19 residues.

There are many counts of this clonotype. The rearrangement joins TRBV5-1 to TRBJ2-1, with a weak D call TRBD2 (5 bases). Germline CDR1 is SGHRS and CDR2 is YFSETQ. CDR3 length: 15 amino acids. Trimming took off 4 bases at V and 4 bases at J, with 15 bases between the two ends. This CDR3 is CASSLEERIYNEQFF. The CDR3 DNA reads TGCGCCAGCAGCCTCGAGGAGCGGATATACAATGAGCAGTTCTTC.

This chain joins TRBV5-4 and TRBJ2-1; 7 nucleotides match TRBD2. The J segment lost 1 base and the V segment lost 4 bases, leaving 8 bases of the junction unmatched. Germline loops: CDR1 SGHNT, CDR2 YYREEE (reference sequence). This CDR3 has 16 residues. In DNA, the CDR3 is TGTGCCAGCAGCCCTGGCGGAGCGGGGTCCTACAATGAGCAGTTCTTC. Its translation is CASSPGGAGSYNEQFF.

The genes are TRBV2 and TRBJ1-4; D possibly corresponds to TRBD1 (6 bases). Germline V gene data show CDR1 as SNHLY and CDR2 as FYNNEI. The CDR3 contains 14 residues. V lost 6 bases to trimming and J lost 10 bases, with 18 bases between them. DNA of the CDR3: TGTGCCAGCAGCTCCGAACAGGGATTAAGAAAACTGTTTTTT. This sequence encodes CASSSEQGLRKLFF.

This clonotype was detected many times. The chain recombines TRBV15 with TRBJ1-2, with D perhaps TRBD1 (6 bases). Between the trimmed V and J ends, which lost 0 bases and 4 bases, there was a span of 15 bases. The CDR3 totals 16 residues. Germline CDR1 is LNHNV and CDR2 is YYDKDF (reference sequence). The CDR3 nucleotides are TGTGCCACCAGCAGAGATGGTGGGGGGCCGATCTATGGCTACACCTTC. It codes for CATSRDGGGPIYGYTF.

This clonotype appeared many times. The chain joins TRBV10-3 to TRBJ2-1; no clear D gene. Germline CDR1 ENHRY, CDR2 SYGVKD. This CDR3 contains 13 residues. V lost 7 bases and J 8 bases, leaving 15 bases between the germline ends. The CDR3 coding sequence is TGTGCCATCACAGAAGACCCAGACGATGAGCAGTTCTTC. This encodes CAITEDPDDEQFF.

This clonotype counts as medium-sized. The chain has TRBV7-3 and TRBJ2-3; 10 bases fit TRBD1. The CDR3 sequence is 14 residues long. The ends lost 3 bases at V and 4 bases at J; junction bases unmatched: 1. Germline CDR1 SGHTA, CDR2 FQGTGA. The CDR3 region is CASSFGTGADTQYF. For the CDR3, the DNA is TGTGCCAGCAGCTTCGGGACAGGGGCAGATACGCAGTATTTT.

This clonotype has at least ten counts. The gene calls are TRBV20-1 and TRBJ1-5, with D tentatively TRBD1 (5 bases). Germline CDR1 reads DFQATT; CDR2 reads SNEGSKA (reference sequence). The V gene lost 0 bases and the J gene lost 6 bases, with 12 bases spanning the gap. This CDR3 is 14 amino acids long. This chain's CDR3 is CSARDVSGLQPQHF. CDR3 coding DNA: TGCAGTGCTAGAGATGTGTCAGGGCTTCAGCCCCAGCATTTT.